Listed below are T cell receptor beta chains from one sample, sequenced in a study of technical replicates of blood from a handful of donors. Sequencing used immunoSEQ multiplex PCR; TCRdb keeps in-frame clones, though not all of them. There are approximately 95,000 clones in the sample; about 95% occur only once, and 0.34% lies in the top ten. The sequenced material came from T cells isolated from PBMCs. The origin of the receptors is a human donor in good health. Each CDR3 is given with its conserved first and last residue. A D gene is named only where the DNA matches it firmly. The size field is filled for only some rows; it gives once, few, many or a size class.

clone_size j_call d_call v_call cdr3_length cdr3_nt cdr3_aa
- TRBJ2-5 TRBD2 TRBV28 16 TGTGCCAGCAGTTTTCTGCGGGAGGGCCCTCAAGAGACCCAGTACTTC CASSFLREGPQETQYF
- TRBJ1-1 - TRBV5-5 14 TGTGCCAGCAGCTTGGTACAGCAGAACACTGAAGCTTTCTTT CASSLVQQNTEAFF
- TRBJ2-1 TRBD2 TRBV28 17 TGTGCCAGCAGTCTACCCCGTCTAGCGGGGGCTAACAATGAGCAGTTCTTC CASSLPRLAGANNEQFF
- TRBJ2-1 TRBD1 TRBV7-6 13 TGTGCCAGCAGCCGGGACAGCTACAATGAGCAGTTCTTC CASSRDSYNEQFF
- TRBJ1-2 TRBD1 TRBV27 17 TGTGCCAGCAGTGTCTTCCCCGACAGGGGGCTTAACTATGGCTACACCTTC CASSVFPDRGLNYGYTF
- TRBJ1-1 - TRBV30 14 TGTGCCTGGAGTGTTACCAGGGGAGACACTGAAGCTTTCTTT CAWSVTRGDTEAFF
- TRBJ2-2 TRBD1 TRBV7-8 15 TGTGCCAGCAGTAAAGGACAGGGGGGGACCGGGGAGCTGTTTTTT CASSKGQGGTGELFF
- TRBJ2-2 TRBD1 TRBV4-1 15 TGCGCCAGCAATGGACAGGGAAGATTGGCCGGGGAGCTGTTTTTT CASNGQGRLAGELFF
once TRBJ1-2 - TRBV29-1 12 TGCAGCGTGGGCTCTACGGCACCTGGCTACACCTTC CSVGSTAPGYTF
- TRBJ1-2 TRBD1 TRBV16 15 TGTGCCAGCAGCCAGACCGTCGACAGGGTAAACGGCTACACCTTC CASSQTVDRVNGYTF
once TRBJ2-3 TRBD2 TRBV6-6 15 TGTGCCAGCAATTCACTAGCGGGAAGCACAGATACGCAGTATTTT CASNSLAGSTDTQYF
- TRBJ2-7 - TRBV19 13 TGTGCCAGTAGTATGAACAGGGCCTACGAGCAGTACTTC CASSMNRAYEQYF
- TRBJ2-3 - TRBV2 11 TGTGGGCTACAAGGGGGAGATACGCAGTATTTT CGLQGGDTQYF
- TRBJ2-2 TRBD1 TRBV28 16 TGTGCCAGCAGTCCCCTGGGACAGGCGGAGACCGGGGAGCTGTTTTTT CASSPLGQAETGELFF
once TRBJ2-1 - TRBV7-9 12 TGTGCCAGCAGCTTAGTCGGGTATGAGCAGTTCTTC CASSLVGYEQFF
- TRBJ1-1 - TRBV2 14 TGTGCCAGCAGGACAGGCCAGGTGGTTCCTGAAGCTTTCTTT CASRTGQVVPEAFF
- TRBJ2-7 TRBD2 TRBV29-1 15 TGCAGCGTTGAAGATCGGGCTAGCGGGAACTACGAGCAGTACTTC CSVEDRASGNYEQYF
- TRBJ2-1 TRBD1 TRBV6-1 14 TGTGCCAGCAGTGACAGGGGGCGCGAGAATGAGCAGTTCTTC CASSDRGRENEQFF
- TRBJ2-5 TRBD2 TRBV11-2 14 TGTGCCAGCAGCTCGGGGAGGGGAACGGAGACCCAGTACTTC CASSSGRGTETQYF
- TRBJ2-5 - TRBV7-8 13 TGTGCCAGCAGCCCCGGGACAAAAGAGACCCAGTACTTC CASSPGTKETQYF
- TRBJ2-1 TRBD1 TRBV2 14 TGTGCCAGCCTTAACAGGGGTTGGGACAATGAGCAGTTCTTC CASLNRGWDNEQFF
- TRBJ1-2 TRBD1 TRBV5-4 15 TGTGCCAGCAGCGAAACGGACAGGGAGAACTATGGCTACACCTTC CASSETDRENYGYTF
- TRBJ2-1 TRBD2 TRBV7-2 14 TGTGCCAGCAGCTTGGGACTAACATACAATGAGCAGTTCTTC CASSLGLTYNEQFF
- TRBJ1-5 - TRBV5-5 14 TGTGCCAGCAGCTTCGGCAGGCCCAATCAGCCCCAGCATTTT CASSFGRPNQPQHF
- TRBJ1-1 - TRBV28 15 TGTGCCAGCAGTTTAGGACAGTTCTTGAACACTGAAGCTTTCTTT CASSLGQFLNTEAFF
- TRBJ1-4 - TRBV19 14 TGTGCCAGTAGTATGGCGGTTTCTAATGAAAAACTGTTTTTT CASSMAVSNEKLFF
- TRBJ2-5 TRBD2 TRBV6-1 19 TGTGCCAGCAGTGAGGGGACTAGCGGGAGATATGCTAGACGGGAGACCCAGTACTTC CASSEGTSGRYARRETQYF
- TRBJ2-2 TRBD2 TRBV5-4 17 TGTGCCAGCAGCCCAGCGAGGGCGGGAGGGGGCACCGGGGAGCTGTTTTTT CASSPARAGGGTGELFF
- TRBJ2-3 - TRBV6-5 15 TGTGCCAGCAGTCCCCCTTCGACTGGCACAGATACGCAGTATTTT CASSPPSTGTDTQYF
- TRBJ2-2 TRBD1 TRBV4-3 18 TGCGCCAGCAGCCAAGTCTACTCGCAGGGGGCAAACACCGGGGAGCTGTTTTTT CASSQVYSQGANTGELFF
- TRBJ2-3 TRBD2 TRBV6-4 15 TGTGCCAGCGGGGCTAGCGGAGCTAGCACAGATACGCAGTATTTT CASGASGASTDTQYF
- TRBJ1-5 - TRBV7-2 14 TGTGCCAGCAGCTTAAGGACAGGCAATCAGCCCCAGCATTTT CASSLRTGNQPQHF
- TRBJ2-1 - TRBV7-3 16 TGTGCCAGCAGCTTGTCGATCGGTGGGAGCTACAATGAGCAGTTCTTC CASSLSIGGSYNEQFF
- TRBJ2-7 TRBD1 TRBV19 15 TGTGCCAGTAGTAAGAGGGACAGCCTTGCCTACGAGCAGTACTTC CASSKRDSLAYEQYF
few TRBJ1-1 TRBD1 TRBV10-3 16 TGTGCCATCAGTGGCTATTGGGGACAGAAGAACACTGAAGCTTTCTTT CAISGYWGQKNTEAFF
- TRBJ1-6 TRBD1 TRBV6-5 14 TGTGCCAGCAGGTGGACAGGGGTTAATTCACCCCTCCACTTT CASRWTGVNSPLHF
- TRBJ2-3 - TRBV7-3 15 TGTGCCAGCAGCTTTGGGCTAGCGAGCGCAGATACGCAGTATTTT CASSFGLASADTQYF
once TRBJ2-2 TRBD2 TRBV5-1 17 TGCGCCAGCAGCTTACGGACTAGCGGGAGGAACACCGGGGAGCTGTTTTTT CASSLRTSGRNTGELFF
- TRBJ1-5 - TRBV7-8 18 TGTGCCAGCAGCTTAATAGGTGGGGGAGGATATAGCAATCAGCCCCAGCATTTT CASSLIGGGGYSNQPQHF
- TRBJ2-5 - TRBV2 14 TGTGCCAGCAGTGTTATAATAGCTCGGGAGACCCAGTACTTC CASSVIIARETQYF
- TRBJ1-2 - TRBV4-2 13 TGTGCCAGCAGCCAACAGGGTTTCGATGGCTACACCTTC CASSQQGFDGYTF
- TRBJ2-6 - TRBV27 14 TGTGCCAGCAGTTTCGGCTCTGGGGCCAACGTCCTGACTTTC CASSFGSGANVLTF
- TRBJ2-1 TRBD2 TRBV27 15 TGTGCCAGCAGTCCATTGCGGGAGGGCCTTAATGAGCAGTTCTTC CASSPLREGLNEQFF
- TRBJ1-1 - TRBV10-3 12 TGTGCCATCAGTTCCGGGAGCCCTGAAGCTTTCTTT CAISSGSPEAFF